A single sample is the source of the 22 T cell receptor beta chains below, sequenced in a study of OX40 agonist ivuxolimab in advanced cancers. The method was immunoSEQ multiplex PCR; TCRdb's version includes in-frame clones alone and lacks a portion of them. The sample shows around 67,000 clones, around 80% of them seen only once. Sequencing used CD4+ or CD8+ T cells sorted from blood, obtained in a trial of the OX40 agonist ivuxolimab. The receptors here all came from an adult with an advanced solid tumor such as melanoma, head and neck, liver or kidney cancer.

This clone was observed once. The V gene is TRBV19, the J gene TRBJ1-5; D perhaps matches TRBD1 (6 bases). The CDR3 consists of 17 residues. From germline, CDR1 is LNHDA and CDR2 SQIVND (reference sequence). V lost 5 bases and J 3 bases, leaving 20 bases between the germline ends. The CDR3, as DNA: TGTGCCAGTAGTGCCGGGACACCTAGTAACCTCAATCAGCCCCAGCATTTT. Translated: CASSAGTPSNLNQPQHF.

This sequence joins TRBV5-6 and TRBJ1-3, with D uncertain. V lost 1 base and J 0 bases, leaving 8 bases between the germline ends. CDR1 is SGHDT, CDR2 YYEEEE, per germline. This CDR3 comprises 15 residues. The CDR3 coding sequence is TGTGCCAGCAGCTTGAGACTTAGCTCTGGAAACACCATATATTTT. This encodes CASSLRLSSGNTIYF.

V and J are TRBV15 and TRBJ2-5; D not resolved. Per germline, CDR1 LNHNV and CDR2 YYDKDF (reference sequence). The CDR3 contains 17 residues. V gave up 0 bases and J gave up 3 bases, with 17 bases separating them. CDR3 region: CATSRDRWVSNEETQYF. For the CDR3, the DNA is TGTGCCACCAGCAGAGATCGGTGGGTTAGCAACGAAGAGACCCAGTACTTC.

The CDR3 DNA follows: TGTGCCAGCAGCTTCGCCGGCCCACCCTCGGATACGCAGTATTTT. Amino acids: CASSFAGPPSDTQYF. This chain connects TRBV11-2 to TRBJ2-3; no definite D call. The ends were cut back, 3 bases at V and 6 bases at J, with 16 bases in the middle. From germline, CDR1 is SGHAT and CDR2 FQNNGV. This CDR3 region has 15 residues.

This rearrangement joins TRBV30 to TRBJ2-3; D is unclear. Germline loops: CDR1 GTSNPN, CDR2 SVGIG (reference sequence). This CDR3 region has 17 residues. V was clipped by 4 bases and J by 2 bases, with 22 bases between them. DNA of the CDR3: TGTGCCTGGATGGCAGGCGTCCGCACCTCTATCACAGATACGCAGTATTTT. Translation: CAWMAGVRTSITDTQYF.

The sample holds a few counts of this clone. The V and J genes are TRBV27 and TRBJ2-2, with D perhaps being TRBD1 or TRBD2 (5 bases each). V was cut by 1 base and J by 5 bases, with 5 bases left in between. The CDR3 runs 13 residues. Looked up from germline, CDR1 is MNHEY and CDR2 is SMNVEV (reference sequence). The CDR3 sequence: CASSLWGTGELFF. The CDR3, as DNA: TGTGCCAGCAGTTTATGGGGGACCGGGGAGCTGTTTTTT.

This clone has more than one count but fewer than ten. The rearrangement uses TRBV6-1 and TRBJ1-2; D is uncertain. The CDR3 totals 14 residues. Germline V gene data show CDR1 as MNHNS and CDR2 as SASEGT. The V gene lost 3 bases and the J gene lost 2 bases, with 10 bases spanning the gap. CDR3 residues: CASSDGGMNYGYTF. CDR3 bases: TGTGCCAGCAGTGATGGAGGGATGAACTATGGCTACACCTTC.

This clone was detected many times. The J gene is TRBJ1-5, the V gene TRBV19; D remains unclear. V lost 9 bases to trimming and J lost 4 bases, with 10 bases between them. This CDR3 is built from 12 residues. Germline CDR1 and CDR2: LNHDA and SQIVND (reference sequence). The CDR3 region is CASGAINQPQHF. In DNA form, the CDR3 reads TGTGCCAGCGGAGCCATTAATCAGCCCCAGCATTTT. The entire variable domain, with the rest obtained from reference TRBV19 and TRBJ1-5, is as follows: DGGITQSPKYLFRKEGQNVTLSCEQNLNHDAMYWYRQDPGQGLRLIYYSQIVNDFQKGDIAEGYSVSREKKESFPLTVTSAQKNPTAFYLCASGAINQPQHFGDGTRLSIL.

The CDR3 sequence is CASGLALAGGQPYF. The CDR3 region has the DNA TGTGCTAGTGGTTTGGCACTAGCGGGGGGACAGCCCTACTTC. This chain connects TRBV12-5 to TRBJ2-5, with 12 bases matching TRBD2. The V segment lost 1 base and the J segment 14 bases; nucleotides outside the gene matches: 8. Germline V gives CDR1 LGHNT, CDR2 FRNRAP. The CDR3 is 14 residues long.

This clone showed up just once. This chain joins TRBV18 and TRBJ1-5, with a tentative D call TRBD1 (5 bases). V was trimmed by 2 bases and J by 2 bases, leaving 7 bases between them. The CDR3 extends over 14 amino acids. CDR1 and CDR2 (germline): KGHSH, LQKENI. The CDR3 reads CASSPGAGNQPQHF. The CDR3 DNA reads as TGTGCCAGCTCACCAGGGGCCGGCAATCAGCCCCAGCATTTT.

The chain has TRBV5-6 and TRBJ1-2; D perhaps matches TRBD1 (6 bases). With 1 base removed from V and 5 bases from J, the gap between germline ends came to 12 bases. Per the germline V gene, CDR1 is SGHDT and CDR2 is YYEEEE. The CDR3 runs to 14 residues. The CDR3 DNA sequence: TGTGCCAGCAGCTTGTCCCGGACAGTTTATGGCTACACCTTC. This gives the protein CASSLSRTVYGYTF.

The V call is TRBV7-2, the J call TRBJ1-5; D possibly corresponds to TRBD1 (5 bases). V was clipped by 7 bases and J by 3 bases, with 16 bases between them. The CDR3 runs 15 residues. Germline CDR1 is SGHTA and CDR2 is FQGNSA. As DNA, the CDR3 is TGTGCCAGCACAACCCAACCAGGGTTCAATCAGCCCCAGCATTTT. Amino acid sequence: CASTTQPGFNQPQHF.

This clone has a handful of counts. The chain uses TRBV7-3 and TRBJ1-6, with D possibly being TRBD1 (5 bases). The CDR3 is 14 residues long. With 5 bases removed from V and 7 bases from J, the gap between germline ends came to 12 bases. Germline V gene data show CDR1 as SGHTA and CDR2 as FQGTGA. Written as DNA, the CDR3 is TGTGCCAGCAGCCATGGGGGGAAGAATTCACCCCTCCACTTT. It is translated as CASSHGGKNSPLHF.

This rearrangement joins TRBV7-3 to TRBJ1-1; 7 bases fit TRBD1. V shed 1 base, J shed 11 bases, and the junction held 7 bases outside the gene matches. The CDR3 runs to 13 residues. Germline V gene data show CDR1 as SGHTA and CDR2 as FQGTGA. This CDR3 is CASSLSRDSRAFF. The CDR3 DNA reads as TGTGCCAGCAGCTTAAGCCGGGACAGTCGGGCTTTCTTT.

The V gene is TRBV28, the J gene TRBJ2-1; D uncertain. The CDR3 is 11 amino acids. V lost 2 bases and J lost 8, with 4 bases in between. The germline V gene encodes CDR1 MDHEN and CDR2 SYDVKM. The CDR3 nucleotides read TGTGCCAGCAGTTTAGAGGATGAGCAGTTCTTC. It translates to CASSLEDEQFF.

This chain links TRBV18 with TRBJ1-6; perhaps TRBD1 as D (5 bases). Trimming pared 1 base from V and 8 bases from J, leaving 15 bases between. The CDR3 has 16 residues. Germline V gives CDR1 KGHSH, CDR2 LQKENI. DNA for the CDR3: TGTGCCAGCTCACCACGAGGGACGGCGACGGATTCACCCCTCCACTTT. Encoded protein: CASSPRGTATDSPLHF.

The chain combines TRBV19 with TRBJ2-7; no firm D call. Germline loops: CDR1 LNHDA, CDR2 SQIVND (reference sequence). The V end was cut by 1 base, the J end by 0 bases, with 10 bases between. The length of the CDR3 is 15 residues. In nucleotides, the CDR3 is TGTGCCAGTAGTATAGTTCGACACCTCTCCTACGAGCAGTACTTC. It translates to CASSIVRHLSYEQYF.

The chain employs TRBV4-2 and TRBJ2-2, with D maybe TRBD1 (5 bases). Germline CDR1 and CDR2: LGHNA and YNFKEQ. With 1 base removed from V and 5 bases from J, the gap between germline ends came to 17 bases. This CDR3 comprises 17 residues. The CDR3 sequence: CASSQAYRQDSTGELFF. CDR3 coding DNA: TGTGCCAGCAGCCAAGCATATCGACAAGACAGTACCGGGGAGCTGTTTTTT.

The chain joins TRBV7-6 to TRBJ2-3; the D is unclear. In germline, CDR1 is SGHVS, CDR2 FNYEAQ. The V end lost 9 bases, the J end lost 1 base, and 11 bases lay between the germline ends. This CDR3 region has 13 residues. Written as DNA, the CDR3 is TGTGCCAGTAGGGCAGTGGGCACAGATACGCAGTATTTT. This codes for CASRAVGTDTQYF.

This clone was detected a few times. This chain links TRBV27 with TRBJ1-5; 7 positions match TRBD1. V lost 4 bases, J lost 6 bases, and 6 bases stayed unmatched. In germline, CDR1 is MNHEY, CDR2 SMNVEV (reference sequence). This CDR3 is 14 amino acids long. The CDR3 protein is CASSSTGIGQPQHF. The CDR3 DNA sequence: TGTGCCAGCAGTTCGACAGGGATCGGTCAGCCCCAGCATTTT.

The V and J genes are TRBV2 and TRBJ2-5, with D tentatively TRBD1 (6 bases). The CDR3 sequence is 14 residues long. Germline V gene sequence: CDR1 SNHLY, CDR2 FYNNEI. Trimming left V 6 bases short and J 9 bases short, with 20 bases between. CDR3 in amino acids: CASSRDMVSTAQYF. CDR3 bases: TGTGCCAGCAGCCGGGACATGGTTTCGACGGCCCAGTACTTC.

The J gene is TRBJ2-5, the V gene TRBV12-5, with D hard to call. This CDR3 spans 11 amino acids. The germline V gene has CDR1 LGHNT and CDR2 FRNRAP. Trimming stripped 1 base from V and 7 bases from J, with 4 bases between. The CDR3 spells CASGLGGTQYF. CDR3 bases: TGTGCTAGTGGTTTGGGCGGGACCCAGTACTTC.